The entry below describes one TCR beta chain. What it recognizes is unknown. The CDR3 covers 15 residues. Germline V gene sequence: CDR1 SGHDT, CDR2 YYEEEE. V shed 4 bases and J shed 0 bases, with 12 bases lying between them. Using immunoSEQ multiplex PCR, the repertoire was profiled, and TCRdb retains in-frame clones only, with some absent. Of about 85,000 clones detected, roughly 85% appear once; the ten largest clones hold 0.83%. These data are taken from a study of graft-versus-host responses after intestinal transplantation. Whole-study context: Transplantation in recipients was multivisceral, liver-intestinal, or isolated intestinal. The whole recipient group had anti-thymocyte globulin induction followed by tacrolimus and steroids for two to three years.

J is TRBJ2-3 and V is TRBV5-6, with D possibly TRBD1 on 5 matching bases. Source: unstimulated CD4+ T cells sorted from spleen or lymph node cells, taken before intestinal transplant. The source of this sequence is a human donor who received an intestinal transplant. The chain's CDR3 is CASSPWGSSTDTQYF. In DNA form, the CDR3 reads TGTGCCAGCAGCCCTTGGGGCAGTAGCACAGATACGCAGTATTTT.